Presented here are 2 T cell receptor beta chains from one specimen sequenced in a study of regulatory T cells in long-lasting Graves disease (dated by TCRdb to the early 2020s). This specimen's time point label, interpreted: persistent/refractory GD, antithyroid drugs over 5 years with positive TRAb. RNA was extracted from PBMCs in TRIzol for both TCR sequencing and RNA sequencing. Receptors were amplified or captured by multiplex PCR. The data were produced on an Illumina HiSeq 4000. TCR beta libraries were built with iRepertoire HTBI primers and Arm-PCR amplification of CDR3 regions. The raw public data were reprocessed by TCRdb itself: fastp quality trimming at Q25, MiXCR clonotype calling, in-frame beta chains only. Duplicate CDR3 protein sequences are folded into a single record with the most common DNA and genes. In this sample the table shows approximately 400,000 distinct CDR3 sequences, less than 25% of which occur a single time. The ten largest clones capture around 20% of the sample.

The specimen was peripheral blood mononuclear cells (PBMCs), collected when the disease was refractory, from a patient treated with antithyroid drugs. The receptors shown here come from a female donor with Graves disease.

The chain carries TRBV12-3 or TRBV12-4 and TRBJ2-1; perhaps TRBD2 as D (6 bases). The CDR3 has 13 amino acids. The V gene lost 5 bases and the J gene lost 6 bases, with 11 bases spanning the gap. In DNA, the CDR3 is TGTGCCAGCAGTGGGGACTGGGTCAATGAGCAGTTCTTC. It is translated as CASSGDWVNEQFF.

The chain is built from TRBV20-1 and TRBJ1-1; TRBD1 matches at 7 bases. CDR1 is DFQATT and CDR2 is SNEGSKA in the germline V gene (reference sequence). The CDR3 has 13 residues. CDR3 sequence: CKIQGGANTEAFF. Written as DNA, the CDR3 is TGCAAGATCCAGGGGGGGGCGAACACTGAAGCTTTCTTT.